This T cell receptor (beta chain) was sequenced in a study of identical twins. This clonotype was seen more than once but under ten times. No antigen is known for it. Overall study findings and caveats: Twin sharing of out-of-frame TCR alpha was underestimated by models in monozygotic pairs. In zero-insertion analyses, partial confounding could arise from invariant MAIT and iNKT cells. Cord blood's abundant beta clonotypes had fewer insertions, unlike memory repertoires.

TCRdb processed the 5' RACE reads anew with MiXCR; each CDR3 protein has one entry. The profile shows 1.5 million to 2 million distinct CDR3 sequences, roughly a third of them singletons. The sequenced sample was cord blood. The TCR originated in a newborn girl in good health.

The CDR3 loop reads CSVALLGVEGGYTF. The CDR3 DNA sequence: TGCAGCGTTGCCCTTCTGGGGGTAGAGGGGGGCTACACCTTC. V usage is TRBV29-1 and J usage is TRBJ1-2; a possible D gene is TRBD1 (5 bases). This CDR3 region has 14 residues. The germline V and J ends were trimmed by 4 bases and 8 bases, with 20 bases remaining between them. Germline CDR1 SQVTM, CDR2 ANQGSEA. The whole variable domain, remainder taken from reference TRBV29-1 and TRBJ1-2, is SAVISQKPSRDICQRGTSLTIQCQVDSQVTMMFWYRQQPGQSLTLIATANQGSEATYESGFVIDKFPISRPNLTFSTLTVSNMSPEDSSIYLCSVALLGVEGGYTFGSGTRLTVV.